This passage covers 20 T cell receptor beta chains from one sample sequenced in a study of blood T cell repertoires in COVID-19. Here immunoSEQ multiplex PCR was the method, and the copy in TCRdb shows in-frame clones only, minus some. The table shows 240,000 or so clones, with approximately 86% occurring only once. The material sequenced was PBMCs or T cells enriched from blood (not recorded which). These receptor sequences come from a woman between 40 and 50 years old with acute COVID-19.

The chain has TRBV6-5 and TRBJ2-3; D is perhaps TRBD2 (5 bases). The CDR3 consists of 13 residues. The germline V gene encodes CDR1 MNHEY and CDR2 SVGAGI. The germline V and J ends were trimmed by 8 bases and 3 bases, with 12 bases remaining between them. CDR3 loop: CASWGSGTDTQYF. The CDR3 region has the DNA TGTGCCAGCTGGGGTTCGGGGACAGATACGCAGTATTTT.

In regard to this clone: A clone one base away is much larger, so this may be a read error. Other DNA sequences in this specimen translate into the identical CDR3. The chain joins TRBV18 to TRBJ2-5, with 9 bases lining up with TRBD1. This CDR3 region has 15 residues. The V gene end was trimmed by 1 base and the J gene end by 2 bases; junction bases not matched to a gene: 2. Germline loops: CDR1 KGHSH, CDR2 LQKENI. Here the CDR3 DNA reads TGTGCCAGCTCACCACGGACAGGGGTGCAAGAGACCCAGTACTTC. Its translation is CASSPRTGVQETQYF.

The chain's CDR3 is CASSHLSGGAGQPQHF. In nucleotides, the CDR3 is TGCGCCAGCAGCCACCTATCGGGGGGGGCAGGACAGCCCCAGCATTTT. The rearrangement links TRBV4-1 to TRBJ1-5, with TRBD1 as a possible D gene (6 bases). This CDR3 is 16 amino acids long. V was shortened by 3 bases and J by 7 bases, with 19 bases between the two germline ends. Germline V gene lookup returns CDR1 MGHRA and CDR2 YSYEKL.

This clone was seen only a few times. The chain uses TRBV3-1 (or the pseudogene TRBV3-2) and TRBJ2-2, with unresolved D. V lost 0 bases and J 6 bases, leaving 8 bases between the germline ends. Germline-derived CDR1 and CDR2 are LGHDT and YNNKEL (reference sequence). This CDR3 contains 14 residues. The CDR3 reads CASSQEPRPGELFF. The CDR3, as DNA: TGTGCCAGCAGCCAAGAACCGCGCCCCGGGGAGCTGTTTTTT.

This chain links TRBV3-1 (or the pseudogene TRBV3-2) with TRBJ2-1; D is possibly TRBD2 (6 bases). This CDR3 region has 15 residues. The germline V and J ends were trimmed by 4 bases and 0 bases, with 10 bases remaining between them. The germline V gene encodes CDR1 LGHDT and CDR2 YNNKEL (reference sequence). The CDR3 sequence is CASSLAVSSYNEQFF. The DNA for the CDR3 is TGTGCCAGCAGCCTAGCGGTTAGCTCCTACAATGAGCAGTTCTTC.

This sequence joins TRBV29-1 and TRBJ2-3; 7 nucleotides agree with TRBD1. V was pared by 4 bases and J by 1 base, with 14 bases of the junction left unmatched. This CDR3 spans 17 amino acids. Germline assignment: CDR1 SQVTM and CDR2 ANQGSEA. The CDR3 sequence is CSVVPTSDRSGTDTQYF. In DNA, the CDR3 is TGCAGCGTTGTACCCACCTCGGACAGGTCTGGCACAGATACGCAGTATTTT.

J is TRBJ1-4 and V is TRBV7-9; a weak D match, TRBD1 (5 bases). CDR3 length: 12 amino acids. V lost 6 bases and J lost 7, with 9 bases in between. Germline V lookup: CDR1 SEHNR, CDR2 FQNEAQ (reference sequence). As DNA, the CDR3 is TGTGCCAGCAGGGCAGGGCCTGAAAAACTGTTTTTT. Amino acids: CASRAGPEKLFF.

The chain is built from TRBV29-1 and TRBJ1-1, with 7 bases identical to TRBD1. The germline V gene has CDR1 SQVTM and CDR2 ANQGSEA. V shed 4 bases, J shed 6 bases, and the junction held 5 bases outside the gene matches. This CDR3 has 12 amino acids. This CDR3 is CSVVGGEAEAFF. CDR3 DNA sequence: TGCAGCGTTGTAGGGGGCGAGGCTGAAGCTTTCTTT.

This clone was observed once. The V call is TRBV5-4, the J call TRBJ1-5; the D is unclear. Trimming took 3 bases from V and 7 from J, leaving 11 bases between them. The germline V gene has CDR1 SGHNT and CDR2 YYREEE (reference sequence). CDR3 size: 13 residues. Here the CDR3 reads CASSSFGGQPQHF. CDR3 nucleotides: TGTGCCAGCAGCTCGTTCGGCGGACAGCCCCAGCATTTT.

This clone was seen just once. The chain has TRBV2 and TRBJ2-1, with TRBD2 identical over 7 bases. The CDR3 extends over 16 amino acids. Per the germline V gene, CDR1 is SNHLY and CDR2 is FYNNEI. Unmatched junction bases numbered 8, after V lost 4 bases and J lost 2 bases. The CDR3 region has the DNA TGTGCCAGCAGTGCCCTCAGGGCGGGAGCCTACAATGAGCAGTTCTTC. This sequence encodes CASSALRAGAYNEQFF. The full variable domain, with the rest looked up from reference TRBV2 and TRBJ2-1, is EPEVTQTPSHQVTQMGQEVILRCVPISNHLYFYWYRQILGQKVEFLVSFYNNEISEKSEIFDDQFSVERPDGSNFTLKIRSTKLEDSAMYFCASSALRAGAYNEQFFGPGTRLTVL.

The gene calls are TRBV9 and TRBJ2-3, with 11 bases aligning to TRBD1. The CDR3 is 15 amino acids. CDR1 is SGDLS and CDR2 is YYNGEE in the germline V gene. V lost 4 bases and J lost 3; bases outside the gene matches: 4. The CDR3 loop reads CASSYRDRGTDTQYF. The CDR3 bases are TGTGCCAGCAGCTACCGGGACAGGGGGACAGATACGCAGTATTTT.

The V gene is TRBV10-3, the J gene TRBJ1-3; no definite D call. The CDR3 covers 13 residues. V was cut by 6 bases and J by 0 bases, with 6 bases left in between. The germline gives CDR1 ENHRY, CDR2 SYGVKD. The CDR3 here is CAIRRVSGNTIYF. CDR3 bases: TGTGCCATCAGAAGAGTCTCTGGAAACACCATATATTTT.

The V and J genes are TRBV19 and TRBJ1-2, with 8 bases that match TRBD1. The trim removed 3 bases at V and 1 base at J, leaving 4 bases unmatched. Looked up from germline, CDR1 is LNHDA and CDR2 is SQIVND (reference sequence). The CDR3 is made up of 15 amino acids. This CDR3 is CASSISGGVNYGYTF. Here the CDR3 DNA reads TGTGCCAGTAGTATTTCAGGGGGCGTTAACTATGGCTACACCTTC.

This clone was found a few times. This chain joins TRBV30 and TRBJ1-2; D perhaps matches TRBD1 (6 bases). Germline V CDR1 and CDR2: GTSNPN, SVGIG (reference sequence). V gave up 8 bases and J gave up 1 base, with 11 bases separating them. CDR3 length: 12 residues. The CDR3 nucleotides read TGTGCCACGGACAGTCTTAACTATGGCTACACCTTC. This translates into CATDSLNYGYTF.

V gene TRBV6-4 combines with J gene TRBJ2-3, with D perhaps TRBD2 (5 bases). Germline V gene sequence: CDR1 MRHNA, CDR2 SNTAGT. This CDR3 region has 16 residues. V was trimmed by 0 bases and J by 4 bases, leaving 14 bases between them. Here the CDR3 reads CASSDSEGAGSDTQYF. In DNA form, the CDR3 reads TGTGCCAGCAGTGACTCCGAGGGAGCAGGATCAGATACGCAGTATTTT.

The J gene is TRBJ1-2, the V gene TRBV4-1; 7 nucleotides agree with TRBD1. The V and J ends lost 5 bases and 4 bases, in that order; junction bases with no gene match: 10. Germline V gene lookup returns CDR1 MGHRA and CDR2 YSYEKL. CDR3 size: 15 residues. In DNA form, the CDR3 reads TGCGCCAGCAGCTTAGTCCCGGGACAGCTCTATGGCTACACCTTC. This codes for CASSLVPGQLYGYTF.

The chain joins TRBV18 to TRBJ1-2; D not resolved. The CDR3 contains 15 residues. The V end was cut by 4 bases, the J end by 2 bases, with 14 bases between. The V gene's germline CDR1 is KGHSH and CDR2 LQKENI. The CDR3 loop reads CASSQPEHTNYGYTF. For the CDR3, the DNA is TGTGCCAGCTCACAACCGGAGCATACCAACTATGGCTACACCTTC.

The sample holds a few counts of this clone. This rearrangement joins TRBV5-4 to TRBJ2-1; 8 nucleotides match TRBD2. Germline loops: CDR1 SGHNT, CDR2 YYREEE (reference sequence). The CDR3 sequence is 14 residues long. Trimming took 1 base from V and 5 from J; bases not matched to a gene: 2. CDR3 sequence: CASSLTSGHNEQFF. CDR3 sequence (DNA): TGTGCCAGCAGCTTGACTAGCGGCCACAATGAGCAGTTCTTC.

The chain has TRBV7-9 and TRBJ1-1; D unresolved. Trimming removed 5 bases at V and 4 bases at J, with 8 bases between. There are 12 residues in the CDR3. The germline V gene encodes CDR1 SEHNR and CDR2 FQNEAQ (reference sequence). CDR3: CASSPGSTEAFF. The DNA for the CDR3 is TGTGCCAGCAGCCCCGGGTCCACTGAAGCTTTCTTT.

V usage is TRBV25-1 and J usage is TRBJ1-6, with TRBD1 matching over 7 bases. The CDR3 loop spans 14 amino acids. CDR1 and CDR2 from the germline V gene are MGHDK and SYGVNS. J was trimmed by 8 bases and V by 4 bases; bases with no gene match: 5. CDR3 in amino acids: CASSGTGGDSPLHF. The DNA of the CDR3 is TGTGCCAGCAGTGGGACAGGCGGCGATTCACCCCTCCACTTT.